This T cell receptor (beta chain) was captured in a study of beta chain features in type 1 diabetes. Study background: Researchers looked at 85 million to 110 million sorted cells across all samples.

The CDR3 runs 14 residues. CDR1 and CDR2 from the germline V gene are SEHNR and FQNEAQ (reference sequence). Unmatched junction bases numbered 9, after V lost 5 bases and J lost 12 bases. The table lists this clone with a few counts. What it binds is unknown. Of the isolated RNA, all was reverse transcribed, and so the sequenced material was expressed TCRB transcripts. The protocol was immunoSEQ multiplex PCR, while the TCRdb copy is restricted to in-frame clones and leaves out a portion. The sample lists 30,000 to 45,000 clones; 50% to 75% were seen once. Sorted CD4+ subsets: naive, central memory, regulatory, stem cell-like memory (CD45RO/CCR7/CD25/CD127/CD95/CD27 panel). Overall study results and limits: The similarity of naive, central memory and Treg TCRB repertoires appeared greater among patients than among healthy donors. For type 1 diabetes patients, VDJ junctions showed fewer insertions and more deletions.

The receptor was isolated from a woman in her thirties in good health. Sequences were obtained from Tregs from blood. J is TRBJ2-7 and V is TRBV7-9; 14 bases line up with TRBD2. The CDR3 region has the DNA TGTGCCAGCAGCCCAGGGACTAGCGGGAGTTTTGGGTACTTC. The encoded protein is CASSPGTSGSFGYF.